The 20 T cell receptor beta chains in this list originate from one sample, sequenced in a study of T cell responses to AZD1222 COVID-19 vaccine. Method: immunoSEQ multiplex PCR; TCRdb's copy keeps in-frame clones and lacks some. The table shows tens of thousands of clones, with around 90% occurring only once. Sequenced here: peripheral blood, sampled on day 0 of MenACWY control vaccination. These receptors came from an adult in good health.

In this sample, this clone turned up once. The chain joins TRBV5-4 to TRBJ2-7, with D possibly TRBD1 on 6 matching bases. This CDR3 has 16 amino acids. V lost 3 bases and J lost 1, with 17 bases in between. The germline V gene encodes CDR1 SGHNT and CDR2 YYREEE (reference sequence). DNA of the CDR3: TGTGCCAGCAGCTCGAATGGGGGCAGGGAATCCTACGAGCAGTACTTC. Translating gives CASSSNGGRESYEQYF.

The chain carries TRBV11-2 and TRBJ2-5, with D tentatively TRBD1 or TRBD2 (6 bases each). V shed 2 bases and J shed 4 bases, with 14 bases lying between them. The CDR3 consists of 15 residues. CDR1 and CDR2 from the germline V gene are SGHAT and FQNNGV. The CDR3: CASSLNGGRGETQYF. The CDR3 coding sequence is TGTGCCAGCAGCTTAAATGGGGGGCGAGGAGAGACCCAGTACTTC.

The chain is built from TRBV5-1 and TRBJ1-1; D remains ambiguous. The CDR3 is 15 residues long. Trimming took off 0 bases at V and 4 bases at J, with 13 bases between the two ends. The V gene's germline CDR1 is SGHRS and CDR2 YFSETQ. This CDR3 is CASSLGGDTRTEAFF. The CDR3 DNA is TGCGCCAGCAGCTTGGGGGGAGACACTCGCACTGAAGCTTTCTTT. The whole variable domain, remainder taken from reference TRBV5-1 and TRBJ1-1, is KAGVTQTPRYLIKTRGQQVTLSCSPISGHRSVSWYQQTPGQGLQFLFEYFSETQRNKGNFPGRFSGRQFSNSRSEMNVSTLELGDSALYLCASSLGGDTRTEAFFGQGTRLTVV.

This clone appeared a single time. The chain links TRBV29-1 to TRBJ1-2, with D maybe TRBD1 (5 bases). The CDR3 spans 13 residues. Germline CDR1 and CDR2: SQVTM and ANQGSEA. V was shortened by 2 bases and J by 4 bases, with 11 bases between the two germline ends. CDR3 amino acids: CSVELQGGYGYTF. The CDR3 nucleotides are TGCAGCGTTGAACTCCAGGGTGGCTATGGCTACACCTTC.

This chain links TRBV6-2 or TRBV6-3 with TRBJ1-4, with 7 positions matching TRBD1. The V and J ends lost 6 bases and 11 bases, in that order; junction bases with no gene match: 3. This CDR3 contains 11 residues. Germline V gives CDR1 MNHEY, CDR2 SVGEGT. The CDR3 sequence: CASSQGQKLFF. The CDR3 DNA is TGTGCCAGCAGCCAGGGACAGAAACTGTTTTTT.

J is TRBJ2-1 and V is TRBV29-1; TRBD1 aligns across 10 bases. The CDR3 loop spans 14 amino acids. CDR1 is SQVTM and CDR2 is ANQGSEA in the germline V gene. Trimming at V came to 6 bases and at J to 4 bases, leaving 6 bases not matched to a gene. CDR3 protein: CSVPGTGVYNEQFF. In DNA form, the CDR3 reads TGCAGCGTCCCCGGGACAGGGGTTTACAATGAGCAGTTCTTC.

The chain joins TRBV6-5 to TRBJ1-6; D ambiguous. CDR3 length: 15 amino acids. Trimming removed 8 bases from V and 4 bases from J, with 15 bases in between. The germline V gene has CDR1 MNHEY and CDR2 SVGAGI. CDR3 in DNA: TGTGCCAGCGTTTCTAGCCCCGGGTATAATTCACCCCTCCACTTT. Its translation: CASVSSPGYNSPLHF.

This clone was recorded only once. This chain joins TRBV11-2 and TRBJ2-7, with D perhaps matching TRBD1 or TRBD2 (5 bases each). CDR3 length: 15 residues. V lost 2 bases, J lost 7 bases, and 18 bases lay in between. Germline V gene lookup returns CDR1 SGHAT and CDR2 FQNNGV. This CDR3 reads CASSLSPAGTGEQYF. CDR3 in DNA: TGTGCCAGCAGCTTAAGTCCCGCAGGGACGGGAGAGCAGTACTTC.

This rearrangement joins TRBV18 to TRBJ1-5; 8 nucleotides match TRBD1. The germline V gene has CDR1 KGHSH and CDR2 LQKENI. This CDR3 contains 17 residues. The trim removed 3 bases at V and 2 bases at J, leaving 9 bases unmatched. The CDR3: CASSPQIPGQGNQPQHF. The CDR3 DNA sequence: TGTGCCAGCTCACCGCAGATACCGGGACAGGGCAATCAGCCCCAGCATTTT.

The chain is built from TRBV5-1 and TRBJ2-1, with 7 bases identical to TRBD2. The CDR3 is 16 residues long. V gave up 4 bases and J gave up 9 bases; unmatched junction bases: 16. Germline V gene sequence: CDR1 SGHRS, CDR2 YFSETQ. Here the CDR3 DNA reads TGCGCCAGCAGCCCCATGGGTAGCGGGCGTTGGGGTGAGCAGTTCTTC. Protein: CASSPMGSGRWGEQFF. Complete variable domain (other parts from reference TRBV5-1 and TRBJ2-1): KAGVTQTPRYLIKTRGQQVTLSCSPISGHRSVSWYQQTPGQGLQFLFEYFSETQRNKGNFPGRFSGRQFSNSRSEMNVSTLELGDSALYLCASSPMGSGRWGEQFFGPGTRLTVL.

The chain links TRBV6-5 to TRBJ1-1; a possible D gene is TRBD1 (6 bases). This CDR3 region has 14 residues. Trimming removed 8 bases at V and 3 bases at J, with 16 bases between. The V gene's germline CDR1 is MNHEY and CDR2 SVGAGI. The CDR3 here is CASGKNREDTEAFF. The CDR3 DNA reads as TGTGCCAGCGGCAAGAACAGGGAGGACACTGAAGCTTTCTTT.

CDR3 residues: CASSRDSQETQYF. CDR3 DNA: TGTGCCAGCAGTCGGGACTCTCAAGAGACCCAGTACTTC. This chain links TRBV7-3 with TRBJ2-5; TRBD2 might be the D (6 bases). Trimming removed 6 bases at V and 2 bases at J, with 10 bases between. The CDR3 runs 13 residues. Germline values: CDR1 SGHTA, CDR2 FQGTGA.

V is TRBV7-9 and J is TRBJ1-2; D unclear. CDR3 length: 14 amino acids. V was trimmed by 1 base and J by 6 bases, leaving 12 bases between them. The germline CDR1 and CDR2 sequences are SEHNR and FQNEAQ (reference sequence). The CDR3 DNA reads as TGTGCCAGCAGCTTAGGGGCAGGAGTTAATGGCTACACCTTC. Encoded protein: CASSLGAGVNGYTF.

The genes are TRBV30 and TRBJ1-1; weak D call: TRBD1 (5 bases). This CDR3 has 14 residues. CDR1 and CDR2 from the germline V gene are GTSNPN and SVGIG (reference sequence). V shed 0 bases and J shed 5 bases, with 13 bases lying between them. CDR3 sequence: CAWSVTGVGTEAFF. For the CDR3, the DNA is TGTGCCTGGAGTGTAACGGGGGTAGGGACTGAAGCTTTCTTT.

The chain carries TRBV7-2 and TRBJ1-2; 8 bases are a match to TRBD1. V dropped 1 base and J dropped 7; count of bases not matched to a gene: 11. The CDR3 consists of 16 residues. Germline V gene lookup returns CDR1 SGHTA and CDR2 FQGNSA. Written as DNA, the CDR3 is TGTGCCAGCAGCTTAGAAGGGAGGGGACAGGTCGGTGGCTACACCTTC. It translates to CASSLEGRGQVGGYTF.

The chain joins TRBV29-1 to TRBJ1-2; TRBD1 aligns across 8 bases. Per the germline V gene, CDR1 is SQVTM and CDR2 is ANQGSEA. This CDR3 is 13 amino acids long. The V gene end was trimmed by 4 bases and the J gene end by 3 bases; junction bases not matched to a gene: 4. This CDR3 reads CSVGAGGDYGYTF. CDR3 in DNA: TGCAGCGTTGGGGCAGGGGGCGACTATGGCTACACCTTC. Variable domain in full (rest from reference TRBV29-1 and TRBJ1-2): SAVISQKPSRDICQRGTSLTIQCQVDSQVTMMFWYRQQPGQSLTLIATANQGSEATYESGFVIDKFPISRPNLTFSTLTVSNMSPEDSSIYLCSVGAGGDYGYTFGSGTRLTVV.

The V and J genes are TRBV28 and TRBJ2-7, with D perhaps TRBD1 (5 bases). Deletions cut 7 bases from V and 3 bases from J, with 10 bases between. The germline V gene encodes CDR1 MDHEN and CDR2 SYDVKM. This CDR3 spans 12 amino acids. This CDR3 is CASKGAGYEQYF. The CDR3 DNA reads as TGTGCCAGCAAAGGGGCAGGCTACGAGCAGTACTTC.

The chain has TRBV27 and TRBJ2-5, with D possibly being TRBD2 (5 bases). Trimming shortened V by 2 bases and J by 5 bases, and 12 bases separated the two germline ends. Germline lookup yields CDR1 MNHEY and CDR2 SMNVEV (reference sequence). The CDR3 is made up of 14 amino acids. The DNA of the CDR3 is TGTGCCAGCAGTTTAACGGGGTCGCGGGAGACCCAGTACTTC. Protein sequence: CASSLTGSRETQYF.

The chain recombines TRBV6-6 with TRBJ2-7; tentatively, D is TRBD2 (5 bases). The CDR3 has 14 residues. The V and J ends lost 4 bases and 1 base respectively, with 11 bases between them. Looked up from germline, CDR1 is MNHNY and CDR2 is SVGAGI (reference sequence). The CDR3 nucleotides are TGTGCCAGCAGTTCTCGGGGTACGTCCTACGAGCAGTACTTC. Translating gives CASSSRGTSYEQYF.

The genes are TRBV7-2 and TRBJ2-1; the D gene is possibly TRBD2 (5 bases). Germline V gene lookup returns CDR1 SGHTA and CDR2 FQGNSA. Trimming shortened V by 7 bases and J by 2 bases, and 12 bases separated the two germline ends. This CDR3 region has 14 residues. The CDR3 DNA is TGTGCCAGCACCCTTTTGGGAGCCTACAATGAGCAGTTCTTC. Its translation: CASTLLGAYNEQFF.